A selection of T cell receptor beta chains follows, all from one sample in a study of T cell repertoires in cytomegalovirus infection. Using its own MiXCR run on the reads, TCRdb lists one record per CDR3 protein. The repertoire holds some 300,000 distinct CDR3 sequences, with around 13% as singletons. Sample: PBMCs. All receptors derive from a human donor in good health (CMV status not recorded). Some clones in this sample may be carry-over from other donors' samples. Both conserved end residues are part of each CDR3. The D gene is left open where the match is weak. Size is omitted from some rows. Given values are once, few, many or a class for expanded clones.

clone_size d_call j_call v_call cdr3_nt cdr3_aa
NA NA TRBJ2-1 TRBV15 TGTGCCACCAGCAGCCCCCCCCGCGATGAGCAGTTCTTC CATSSPPRDEQFF
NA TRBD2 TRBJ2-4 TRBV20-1 TGCAGTGCTAGAGATAGGACTAGCGGGAGGGAGTACTTC CSARDRTSGREYF
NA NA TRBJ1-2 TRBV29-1 TGCAGCGTTGAGTCTGAGGAAGGCTTTCATGGCTACACCTTC CSVESEEGFHGYTF
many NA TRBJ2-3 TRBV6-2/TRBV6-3 TGTGCCAGCTCCCTCCAGGGGCGGGTCACAGATACGCAGTATTTT CASSLQGRVTDTQYF
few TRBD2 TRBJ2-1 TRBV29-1 TGCAGCGCCAGGACTAGCGCCAATGAGCAGTTCTTC CSARTSANEQFF
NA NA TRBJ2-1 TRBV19 TGTGCCAGTAAAAGGGGCGACGTGGACAATGAGCAGTTCTTC CASKRGDVDNEQFF
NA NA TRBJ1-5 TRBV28 TGTGCCAGCAGTTTATTCGGTCAGCCCCAGCATTTT CASSLFGQPQHF
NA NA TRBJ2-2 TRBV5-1 TGCGCCAGCTCACTGGCCATAACCGCGAACACCGGGGAGCTGTTTTTT CASSLAITANTGELFF
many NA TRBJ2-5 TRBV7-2 TGTGCCAGCAGCTTATATACCGGGGCACAAGAGACCCAGTACTTC CASSLYTGAQETQYF
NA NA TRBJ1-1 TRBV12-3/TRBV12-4 TGTGCCAGCAGTGCGGTCTTTAACACTGAAGCTTTCTTT CASSAVFNTEAFF
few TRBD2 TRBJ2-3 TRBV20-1 TGCAGTGCTACCTGGACTAGCGGCCTAGATACGCAGTATTTT CSATWTSGLDTQYF
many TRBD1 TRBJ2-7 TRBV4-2 TGTGCCAGCAGCCGCTCGGCGGGACAGGGAGTAAAGGAGCAGTACTTC CASSRSAGQGVKEQYF
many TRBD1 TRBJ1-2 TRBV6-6 TGTGCCAGCAGTTCGTACCTTGACAGGGGGAGATATAATGGCTACACCTTC CASSSYLDRGRYNGYTF
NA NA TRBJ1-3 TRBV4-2 TGTGCCAGCAGCCAAGACGGATCCTCTGGAAACACCATATATTTT CASSQDGSSGNTIYF
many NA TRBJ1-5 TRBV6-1 TGTGCCAGCAGTGAATTAAGGGGTTATCAGCCCCAGCATTTT CASSELRGYQPQHF
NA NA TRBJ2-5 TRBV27 TGTGCCAGAGGAAGATTGTACTTC CARGRLYF
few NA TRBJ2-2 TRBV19 TGTGCCAGTAGCAGGGACATCACCGGGGAGCTGTTTTTT CASSRDITGELFF
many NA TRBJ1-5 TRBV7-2 TGTGCCAGCAGCCCCGGGATGGCTCAGCCCCAGCATTTT CASSPGMAQPQHF
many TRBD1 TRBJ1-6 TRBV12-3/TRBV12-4 TGTGCCAGCAGTTTGGGGGACAGATCAAATTCACCCCTCCACTTT CASSLGDRSNSPLHF
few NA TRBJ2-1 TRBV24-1 TGTGCCACCAGTGATCCCAGGGGAAGGGAAAAGCAGTTCTTC CATSDPRGREKQFF
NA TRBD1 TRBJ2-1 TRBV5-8 TGTGCCAGCAGCCTCCGGGACAGGGGACGCGATGAGCAGTTCTTC CASSLRDRGRDEQFF
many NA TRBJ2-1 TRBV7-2 TGTGCCAGCAGCCCACGCAAGCCCTACAATGAGCAGTTCTTC CASSPRKPYNEQFF
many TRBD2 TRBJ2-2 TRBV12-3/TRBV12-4 TGTGCCAGCAGTAGGACTAGCGGGAACACCGGGGAGCTGTTTTTT CASSRTSGNTGELFF
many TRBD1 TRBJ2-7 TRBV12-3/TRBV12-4 TGTGCCAGCAGTTTAAATCTCTGGGACAGGGGCAACGAGCAGTACTTC CASSLNLWDRGNEQYF
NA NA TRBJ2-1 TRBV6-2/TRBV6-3 TGTGCCAGCAGCCCTCTACGGGCCCTTTGGAATGAGCAGTTCTTC CASSPLRALWNEQFF
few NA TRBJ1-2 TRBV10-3 TGTGCCATCAGTGAGCCCAACAGGGAGCTGGATGGCTACACCTTC CAISEPNRELDGYTF
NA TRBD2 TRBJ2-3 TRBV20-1 TGCAGTGCTAGAACGGTAATAGCGGGGAGTACAGATACGCAGTATTTT CSARTVIAGSTDTQYF
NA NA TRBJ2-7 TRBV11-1 TGTGCCAGCGGATCAGGGCCAGTCTCCTACGAGCAGTACTTC CASGSGPVSYEQYF
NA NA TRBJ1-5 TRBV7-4 TGTGCCAGCAGCAAAATCGAAAATCAGCCCCAGCATTTT CASSKIENQPQHF
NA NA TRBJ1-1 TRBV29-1 TGCAGCACGGGGGGCAACACTGAAGCTTTCTTT CSTGGNTEAFF
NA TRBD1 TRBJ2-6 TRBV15 TGTGCCACCAGCGGTGGGACAGGGAGGACACCTGGGGCCAACGTCCTGACTTTC CATSGGTGRTPGANVLTF
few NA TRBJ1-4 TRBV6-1 TGTGCCAGCAGCGCGGACCGGGGGGAAAAACTGTTTTTT CASSADRGEKLFF
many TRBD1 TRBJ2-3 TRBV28 TGTGCCAGCAGGGAGACAGGGGCCCCCACAGATACGCAGTATTTT CASRETGAPTDTQYF
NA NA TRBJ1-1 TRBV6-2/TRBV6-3 TGTGCCAGCTACAGGGAGGGGGAAGCTGAAGCTTTCTTT CASYREGEAEAFF
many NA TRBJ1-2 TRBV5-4 TGTGCCAGCAGCTTGGAACGGGGCCCTGGGGCTAACTATGGCTACACCTTC CASSLERGPGANYGYTF
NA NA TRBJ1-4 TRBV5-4 TGTGCCAGCAGCCCCTTCGGCGAGGATGAAAAACTGTTTTTT CASSPFGEDEKLFF
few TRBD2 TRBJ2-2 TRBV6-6 TGTGCCAGCAGTTACGGGCTAGCGGGGGCCTCGAACACCGGGGAGCTGTTTTTT CASSYGLAGASNTGELFF
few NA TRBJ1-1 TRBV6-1 TGTGCCAGCAGTGACAAACCACCGAACACTGAAGCTTTCTTT CASSDKPPNTEAFF
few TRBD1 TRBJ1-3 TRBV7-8 TGTGCCAGCAGCCGGACAGGGAGCTCTGGAAACACCATATATTTT CASSRTGSSGNTIYF
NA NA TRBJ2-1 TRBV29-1 TGCAGCGTTAGATGGGGTGGTGAGCAGTTCTTC CSVRWGGEQFF
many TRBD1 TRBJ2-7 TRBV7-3 TGTGCCAGCAGCTTTGCGGGACAGGGGAAAATCTACGAGCAGTACTTC CASSFAGQGKIYEQYF
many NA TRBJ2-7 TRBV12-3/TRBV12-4 TGTGCCAGCAGTTTAGAGCGGTCCTACGAGCAGTACTTC CASSLERSYEQYF
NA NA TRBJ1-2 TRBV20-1 TGCAGTGCTAGAGATCAGACTGTGGTAGCATATGGCTACACCTTC CSARDQTVVAYGYTF
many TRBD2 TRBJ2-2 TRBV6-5 TGTGCCAGCAGAACTAGCGGAGGGAACACCGGGGAGCTGTTTTTT CASRTSGGNTGELFF
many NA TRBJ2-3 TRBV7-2 TGTGCCAGCAGCTTGGTGACCACTTTGGGAGATACGCAGTATTTT CASSLVTTLGDTQYF
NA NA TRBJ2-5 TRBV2 TGTGCCAGCAGTGAGTCCGAATCACAAGAGACCCAGTACTTC CASSESESQETQYF
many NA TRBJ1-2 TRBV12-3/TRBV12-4 TGTGCCAGCAGTTTAATGGTTTTGGATGGCTACACCTTC CASSLMVLDGYTF
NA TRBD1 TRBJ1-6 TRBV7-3 TGTGCCAGCAGCGCCCAGGGACAGCTCTATAATTCACCCCTCCACTTT CASSAQGQLYNSPLHF
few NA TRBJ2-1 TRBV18 TGTGCCAGCTCCATTTCCGGGGGGCGGAGCTCCTACAATGAGCAGTTCTTC CASSISGGRSSYNEQFF
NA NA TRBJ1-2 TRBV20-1 TGCAGTGCTAGAAAGGGTCTGCAGGGCTACACCTTC CSARKGLQGYTF
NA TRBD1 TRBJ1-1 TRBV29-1 TGCAGCGGCCTGGGACAGCCTAACACTGAAGCTTTCTTT CSGLGQPNTEAFF
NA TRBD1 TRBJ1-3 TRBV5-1 TGCGCCAGCAGCTTTAGGCCTTACCGGGACAGGGGAGGTGGAAACACCATATATTTT CASSFRPYRDRGGGNTIYF
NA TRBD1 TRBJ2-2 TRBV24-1 TGTGCCACCAGTGATTCGACCGGGACAGGGAAAACCGGGGAGCTGTTTTTT CATSDSTGTGKTGELFF